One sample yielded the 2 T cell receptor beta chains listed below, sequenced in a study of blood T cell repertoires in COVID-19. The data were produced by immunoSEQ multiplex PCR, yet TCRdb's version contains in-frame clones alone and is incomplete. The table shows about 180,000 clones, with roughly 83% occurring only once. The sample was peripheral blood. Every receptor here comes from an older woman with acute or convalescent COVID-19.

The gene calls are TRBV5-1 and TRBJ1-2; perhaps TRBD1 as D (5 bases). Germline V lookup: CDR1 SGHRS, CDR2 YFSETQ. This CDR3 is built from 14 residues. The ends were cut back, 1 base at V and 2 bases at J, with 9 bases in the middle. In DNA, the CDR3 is TGCGCCAGCAGCTTGACCCAGGGAAACTATGGCTACACCTTC. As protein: CASSLTQGNYGYTF.

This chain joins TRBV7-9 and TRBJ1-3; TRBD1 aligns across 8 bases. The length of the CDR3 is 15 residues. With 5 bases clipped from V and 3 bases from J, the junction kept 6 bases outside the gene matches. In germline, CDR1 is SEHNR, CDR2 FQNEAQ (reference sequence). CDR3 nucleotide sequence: TGTGCCAGCAGCCCGGACAGGGTGATTGGAAACACCATATATTTT. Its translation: CASSPDRVIGNTIYF.